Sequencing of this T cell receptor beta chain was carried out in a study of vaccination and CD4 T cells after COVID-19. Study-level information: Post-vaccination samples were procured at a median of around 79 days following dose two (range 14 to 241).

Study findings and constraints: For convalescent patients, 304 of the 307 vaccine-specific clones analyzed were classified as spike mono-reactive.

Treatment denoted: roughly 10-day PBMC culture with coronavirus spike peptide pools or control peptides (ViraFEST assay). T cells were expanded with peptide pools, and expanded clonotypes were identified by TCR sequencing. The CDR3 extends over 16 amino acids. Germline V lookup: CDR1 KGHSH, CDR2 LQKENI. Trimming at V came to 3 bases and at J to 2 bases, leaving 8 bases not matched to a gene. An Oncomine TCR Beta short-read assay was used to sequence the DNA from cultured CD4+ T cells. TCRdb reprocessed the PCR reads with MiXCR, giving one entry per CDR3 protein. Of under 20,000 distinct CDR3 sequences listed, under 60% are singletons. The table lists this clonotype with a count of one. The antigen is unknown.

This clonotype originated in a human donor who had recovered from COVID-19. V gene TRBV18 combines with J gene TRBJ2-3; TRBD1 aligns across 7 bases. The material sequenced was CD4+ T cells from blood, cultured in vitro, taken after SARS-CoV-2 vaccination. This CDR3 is CASSPLGTANTDTQYF. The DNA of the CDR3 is TGTGCCAGCTCACCCCTAGGGACAGCAAACACAGATACGCAGTATTTT.